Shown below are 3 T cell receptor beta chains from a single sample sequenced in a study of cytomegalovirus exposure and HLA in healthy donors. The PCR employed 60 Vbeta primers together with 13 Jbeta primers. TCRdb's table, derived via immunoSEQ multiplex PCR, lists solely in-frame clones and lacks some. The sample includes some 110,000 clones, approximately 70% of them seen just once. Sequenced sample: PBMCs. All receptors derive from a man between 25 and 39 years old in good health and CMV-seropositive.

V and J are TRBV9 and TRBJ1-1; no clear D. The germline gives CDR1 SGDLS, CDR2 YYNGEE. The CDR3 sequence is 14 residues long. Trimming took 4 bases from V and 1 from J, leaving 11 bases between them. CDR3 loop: CASSTGPGNTEAFF. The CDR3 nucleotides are TGTGCCAGCAGCACGGGTCCCGGGAACACTGAAGCTTTCTTT. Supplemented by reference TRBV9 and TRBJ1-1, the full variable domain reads DSGVTQTPKHLITATGQRVTLRCSPRSGDLSVYWYQQSLDQGLQFLIQYYNGEERAKGNILERFSAQQFPDLHSELNLSSLELGDSALYFCASSTGPGNTEAFFGQGTRLTVV.

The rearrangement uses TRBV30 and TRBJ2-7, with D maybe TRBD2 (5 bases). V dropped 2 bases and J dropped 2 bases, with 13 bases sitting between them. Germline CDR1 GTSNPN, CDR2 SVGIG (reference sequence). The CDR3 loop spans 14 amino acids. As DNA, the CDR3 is TGTGCCTGGAGTAAAGGAATACTAGCCTACGAGCAGTACTTC. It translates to CAWSKGILAYEQYF.

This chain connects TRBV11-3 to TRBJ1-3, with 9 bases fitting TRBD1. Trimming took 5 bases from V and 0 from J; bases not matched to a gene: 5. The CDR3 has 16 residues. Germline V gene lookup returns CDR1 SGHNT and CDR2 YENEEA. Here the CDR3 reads CASSTRDRDSGNTIYF. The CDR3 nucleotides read TGTGCCAGCAGCACTCGGGACAGGGACTCTGGAAACACCATATATTTT.